These 3 T cell receptor beta chains were sequenced from one sample in a study of technical replicates of blood from a few donors. Method: immunoSEQ multiplex PCR; TCRdb's copy keeps in-frame clones and lacks some. The sample has some 80,000 clones, around 96% seen once. Sequencing used T cells isolated from PBMCs. The receptor source for this set is a human donor in good health.

The gene calls are TRBV6-5 and TRBJ2-7; 9 bases are a match to TRBD1. The CDR3 contains 14 residues. J lost 2 bases, V lost 5 bases, and 4 bases had no gene match. Germline lookup yields CDR1 MNHEY and CDR2 SVGAGI. CDR3 in amino acids: CASSRDRATYEQYF. The CDR3 DNA reads TGTGCCAGCAGTAGGGACAGGGCGACCTACGAGCAGTACTTC.

The chain joins TRBV6-1 to TRBJ2-7; D ambiguous. V was pared by 5 bases and J by 0 bases, with 8 bases between. The CDR3 covers 13 residues. Germline values: CDR1 MNHNS, CDR2 SASEGT. Here the CDR3 reads CASSSQDSYEQYF. As DNA, the CDR3 is TGTGCCAGCAGTTCCCAGGACTCCTACGAGCAGTACTTC.

This CDR3 is CASSNPGQGAYEQYF. For the CDR3, the DNA is TGTGCCAGCAGTAACCCGGGACAGGGCGCCTACGAGCAGTACTTC. The rearrangement uses TRBV28 and TRBJ2-7, with 9 bases lining up with TRBD1. The germline V gene has CDR1 MDHEN and CDR2 SYDVKM. This CDR3 is built from 15 residues. V dropped 5 bases and J dropped 2; count of bases not matched to a gene: 7.